The T cell receptor beta chain described here comes from a study of blood T cell repertoires in COVID-19. The wider study: Whether acute or convalescent, the COVID-19 samples came from the United States, Italy and Spain.

This clone was counted only a few times. Per the original methods: Reference gene primer amplification yielded estimated nucleated cell counts. Here immunoSEQ multiplex PCR was the method, and the copy in TCRdb shows in-frame clones only, minus some. The V and J calls and clone size were taken over from that table, and D and trimming were inferred from the DNA. The repertoire includes 120,000 or so clones, 80% of them detected once, and around a quarter sits in the top ten. Germline V gene sequence: CDR1 LGHNA, CDR2 YNFKEQ. Losses at the gene ends were 0 bases for V and 7 bases for J; bases not matched to a gene: 11. This CDR3 comprises 16 residues.

This receptor was taken from a human donor in a cohort sampled during active COVID-19. Sequencing was carried out using peripheral blood. The chain employs TRBV4-2 and TRBJ2-5; the match to TRBD2 covers 7 bases. This CDR3 is CASSQEVGGLRGTQYF. The CDR3 region has the DNA TGTGCCAGCAGCCAAGAAGTCGGGGGACTACGGGGGACCCAGTACTTC.